Listed below are T cell receptor beta chains from one sample, sequenced in a study of T cells after yellow fever vaccination. TCRdb independently ran MiXCR on the 5' RACE reads; one entry per CDR3 protein. The sample shows 350,000 to 550,000 distinct CDR3 sequences, roughly 20% of them seen only once. The sample consisted of PBMCs, taken before the yellow fever booster vaccination. These receptors were collected from a man aged 18 to 29 who received the YFV17D yellow fever vaccine. CDR3s leave out the opening cysteine and the closing phenylalanine or tryptophan.

CDR3	length	V	J
ASSQGVTGGDTGELF	15	TRBV4-3	TRBJ2-2
ASSLGYPGELF	11	TRBV12-3/TRBV12-4	TRBJ2-2
ASSSYRGDGYT	11	TRBV12-3/TRBV12-4	TRBJ1-2
ASTWTFNEQF	10	TRBV6-2/TRBV6-3	TRBJ2-1
ASSFFPNTEAF	11	TRBV12-3/TRBV12-4	TRBJ1-1
AIRSSNEQF	9	TRBV10-3	TRBJ2-1
ASSETGTNEQF	11	TRBV7-9	TRBJ2-1
ASSSRPRTLGAEAF	14	TRBV6-5	TRBJ1-1
ASSFVGTMNTEAF	13	TRBV7-8	TRBJ1-1
ASSPGSGPEKLF	12	TRBV6-5	TRBJ1-4
ASSRSTLGQGYGNTGELF	18	TRBV4-2	TRBJ2-2
ASSQGQGAEAF	11	TRBV4-2	TRBJ1-1
ASGLRGSYEQY	11	TRBV12-5	TRBJ2-7